The 20 T cell receptor beta chains presented below share a single source sample, sequenced in a study of blood T cell repertoires in COVID-19 (dated by TCRdb to 2020 to 2022). Libraries were built with the immunoSEQ multiplex PCR assay. This immuneACCESS table, as held by TCRdb, lists in-frame sequences with V and J called but not all clones. Of the missing ones, under half trace to an unresolved V gene in checked studies; the others have no known cause. Present in this sample are some 280,000 clones, roughly 90% of which were seen just once. Of the sample, 0.85% to 1% falls within the top ten clones. Sequences were obtained from peripheral blood. Receptors were obtained from a middle-aged woman who had recovered from COVID-19.

The gene calls are TRBV4-1 and TRBJ1-4; a weak D match, TRBD1 (5 bases). Germline CDR1 and CDR2: MGHRA and YSYEKL. Trimming removed 3 bases from V and 1 base from J, with 12 bases in between. The CDR3 is 16 amino acids. The CDR3 bases are TGCGCCAGCAGCCACGTACTGACAGTAACTAATGAAAAACTGTTTTTT. Its protein product is CASSHVLTVTNEKLFF.

V usage is TRBV5-1 and J usage is TRBJ1-1; 9 nucleotides agree with TRBD1. J lost 4 bases, V lost 2 bases, and 9 bases had no gene match. Germline CDR1 SGHRS, CDR2 YFSETQ. This CDR3 spans 16 amino acids. The CDR3 nucleotides read TGCGCCAGCAGCTTAACTAACAGGGGGCCGGGCACTGAAGCTTTCTTT. Protein sequence: CASSLTNRGPGTEAFF.

The chain recombines TRBV5-1 with TRBJ1-1; 9 nucleotides align to TRBD1. The CDR3 runs to 14 residues. Per the germline V gene, CDR1 is SGHRS and CDR2 is YFSETQ. V gave up 1 base and J gave up 5 bases; unmatched junction bases: 3. CDR3 amino acids: CASSLRTGDTEAFF. DNA for the CDR3: TGCGCCAGCAGCTTGAGGACAGGGGATACTGAAGCTTTCTTT.

The chain has TRBV5-1 and TRBJ2-2; TRBD2 is a possible D gene (6 bases). Trimming removed 0 bases at V and 6 bases at J, with 9 bases between. Germline CDR1 and CDR2: SGHRS and YFSETQ. The CDR3 consists of 14 residues. The CDR3 DNA is TGCGCCAGCAGCTTGGCTAGCGTTGCCGGGGAGCTGTTTTTT. Translation: CASSLASVAGELFF.

As concerns this clone: An end of the junction differs from the germline gene, which may be a read error. V usage is TRBV7-3 and J usage is TRBJ2-1, with D maybe TRBD2 (7 bases). There are 19 residues in the CDR3. Germline-derived CDR1 and CDR2 are SGHTA and FQGTGA. CDR3 loop: CASSLIGGAILVGDNEQFF. The CDR3 bases are TGCGCCAGCAGCTTAATTGGGGGGGCCATATTAGTAGGGGACAATGAGCAGTTCTTC.

V gene TRBV9 combines with J gene TRBJ2-1; 9 nucleotides agree with TRBD1. V dropped 3 bases and J dropped 7; count of bases not matched to a gene: 11. The germline gives CDR1 SGDLS, CDR2 YYNGEE. CDR3 length: 16 amino acids. The CDR3 loop is CASSAAGTGLFNEQFF. CDR3 bases: TGTGCCAGCAGCGCTGCCGGGACAGGGCTTTTTAATGAGCAGTTCTTC.

V is TRBV2 and J is TRBJ2-3; D unresolved. Germline loops: CDR1 SNHLY, CDR2 FYNNEI. The ends were cut back, 4 bases at V and 0 bases at J, with 2 bases in the middle. This CDR3 spans 12 amino acids. The CDR3 nucleotides read TGTGCCAGCAGTGTAAGCACAGATACGCAGTATTTT. This translates into CASSVSTDTQYF.

The chain uses TRBV5-1 and TRBJ1-1, with 7 nucleotides matching TRBD1. With 1 base clipped from V and 11 bases from J, the junction kept 8 bases outside the gene matches. Germline CDR1 SGHRS, CDR2 YFSETQ. The CDR3 consists of 13 residues. The CDR3 coding sequence is TGCGCCAGCAGCTTGCGGACAGGTGACGGGGCTTTCTTT. Protein product: CASSLRTGDGAFF.

V and J are TRBV27 and TRBJ1-2, with D tentatively TRBD1 (6 bases). V dropped 6 bases and J dropped 0 bases, with 17 bases sitting between them. The CDR3 covers 16 residues. Germline V CDR1 and CDR2: MNHEY, SMNVEV (reference sequence). The CDR3 DNA reads as TGTGCCAGCAGCCCGACAGGACTTCTAGCTAACTATGGCTACACCTTC. It codes for CASSPTGLLANYGYTF.

This chain uses TRBV6-5 with TRBJ1-6, with D uncertain. The germline gives CDR1 MNHEY, CDR2 SVGAGI. The CDR3 runs 14 residues. V shed 7 bases and J shed 7 bases, with 14 bases lying between them. This chain's CDR3 is CASISGPLNSPLHF. DNA of the CDR3: TGTGCCAGCATATCTGGGCCTTTGAATTCACCCCTCCACTTT.

The V call is TRBV30, the J call TRBJ1-1, with unresolved D. The CDR3 spans 13 residues. V was clipped by 0 bases and J by 4 bases, with 9 bases between them. CDR1 and CDR2 (germline): GTSNPN, SVGIG (reference sequence). CDR3 residues: CAWSVLGPTEAFF. The DNA for the CDR3 is TGTGCCTGGAGTGTACTAGGCCCCACTGAAGCTTTCTTT.

A remark on this clone: Distinct nucleotide sequences in the sample also encode this CDR3. This chain connects TRBV19 to TRBJ1-2; unclear D gene. The V gene lost 3 bases and the J gene lost 3 bases, with 5 bases spanning the gap. Germline V CDR1 and CDR2: LNHDA, SQIVND (reference sequence). The CDR3 runs 12 residues. Written as DNA, the CDR3 is TGTGCCAGTAGTATCCGGGACTATGGCTACACCTTC. Amino acids: CASSIRDYGYTF.

The chain combines TRBV19 with TRBJ2-7; D remains ambiguous. Germline values: CDR1 LNHDA, CDR2 SQIVND (reference sequence). The CDR3 is made up of 13 amino acids. Trimming removed 5 bases at V and 1 base at J, with 9 bases between. CDR3 sequence reads: CASSPQDSYEQYF. For the CDR3, the DNA is TGTGCCAGTAGTCCCCAGGATTCCTACGAGCAGTACTTC.

V usage is TRBV7-2 and J usage is TRBJ1-3; D possibly corresponds to TRBD1 (5 bases). Germline CDR1 SGHTA, CDR2 FQGNSA. The CDR3 has 17 amino acids. Trimming removed 3 bases at V and 0 bases at J, with 15 bases between. CDR3 sequence reads: CASSLGRGPHSGNTIYF. The CDR3 DNA follows: TGTGCCAGCAGCTTGGGGCGGGGTCCTCACTCTGGAAACACCATATATTTT.

The chain is built from TRBV5-1 and TRBJ2-6; TRBD1 is a possible D gene (6 bases). The CDR3 is 18 amino acids. Trimming stripped 5 bases from V and 0 bases from J, with 18 bases between. Per germline, CDR1 SGHRS and CDR2 YFSETQ. This chain's CDR3 is CASSLIGGTGSGANVLTF. CDR3 DNA: TGCGCCAGCAGTCTTATAGGGGGTACTGGCTCTGGGGCCAACGTCCTGACTTTC. Supplemented by reference TRBV5-1 and TRBJ2-6, the full variable domain reads KAGVTQTPRYLIKTRGQQVTLSCSPISGHRSVSWYQQTPGQGLQFLFEYFSETQRNKGNFPGRFSGRQFSNSRSEMNVSTLELGDSALYLCASSLIGGTGSGANVLTFGAGSRLTVL.

Only one count was recorded for this clone. The chain combines TRBV9 with TRBJ2-5, with D tentatively TRBD1 (6 bases). CDR3 length: 16 amino acids. V was trimmed by 3 bases and J by 0 bases, leaving 15 bases between them. Germline CDR1 and CDR2: SGDLS and YYNGEE. The CDR3 loop is CASSEEAYRDQETQYF. In nucleotides, the CDR3 is TGTGCCAGCAGCGAGGAGGCTTACAGGGACCAAGAGACCCAGTACTTC.

V usage is TRBV2 and J usage is TRBJ2-7; D is possibly TRBD2 (5 bases). Trimming took 5 bases from V and 3 from J, leaving 8 bases between them. Germline CDR1 and CDR2: SNHLY and FYNNEI. CDR3 size: 12 residues. This CDR3 reads CASSISVYEQYF. Written as DNA, the CDR3 is TGTGCCAGCAGTATTAGCGTCTACGAGCAGTACTTC.

This clone has a single count. The chain has TRBV21-1 and TRBJ2-3; the table assigns TRBD1, which was not confirmed against the DNA. TRBV21-1 is a pseudogene segment. This CDR3 spans 16 amino acids. This CDR3 is CASTRPGQGSTDTQYF. The CDR3 bases are TGTGCCAGCACCCGCCCGGGACAGGGAAGTACCGATACGCAGTATTTT.

The chain joins TRBV11-2 to TRBJ2-7; 8 nucleotides agree with TRBD2. V dropped 4 bases and J dropped 0; count of bases not matched to a gene: 8. CDR1 SGHAT and CDR2 FQNNGV come from the germline V gene. The CDR3 runs 16 residues. CDR3 protein: CASSSEAGVISYEQYF. For the CDR3, the DNA is TGTGCCAGCAGCTCTGAAGCGGGAGTCATCTCCTACGAGCAGTACTTC.

CDR3 in amino acids: CASSRRNTEAFF. CDR3 sequence (DNA): TGTGCCAGCAGCCGTAGGAACACTGAAGCTTTCTTT. This chain uses TRBV12-3 or TRBV12-4 with TRBJ1-1; D remains unclear. The CDR3 contains 12 residues. V dropped 6 bases and J dropped 1 base, with 6 bases sitting between them.